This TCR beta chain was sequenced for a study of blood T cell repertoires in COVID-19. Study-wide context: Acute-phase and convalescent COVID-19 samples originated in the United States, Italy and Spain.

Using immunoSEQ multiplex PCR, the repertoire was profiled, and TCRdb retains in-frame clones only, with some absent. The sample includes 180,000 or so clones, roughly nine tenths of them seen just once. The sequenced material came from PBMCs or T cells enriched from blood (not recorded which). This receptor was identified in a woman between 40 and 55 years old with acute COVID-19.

CDR3 region: CASSLVQARQETQYF. The CDR3 DNA reads TGTGCCAGCAGCTTAGTACAGGCGCGCCAAGAGACCCAGTACTTC. V is TRBV7-6 and J is TRBJ2-5, with TRBD1 as a possible D gene (5 bases). The CDR3 is made up of 15 amino acids. The V and J ends lost 1 base and 1 base respectively, with 10 bases between them. Germline V lookup: CDR1 SGHVS, CDR2 FNYEAQ.